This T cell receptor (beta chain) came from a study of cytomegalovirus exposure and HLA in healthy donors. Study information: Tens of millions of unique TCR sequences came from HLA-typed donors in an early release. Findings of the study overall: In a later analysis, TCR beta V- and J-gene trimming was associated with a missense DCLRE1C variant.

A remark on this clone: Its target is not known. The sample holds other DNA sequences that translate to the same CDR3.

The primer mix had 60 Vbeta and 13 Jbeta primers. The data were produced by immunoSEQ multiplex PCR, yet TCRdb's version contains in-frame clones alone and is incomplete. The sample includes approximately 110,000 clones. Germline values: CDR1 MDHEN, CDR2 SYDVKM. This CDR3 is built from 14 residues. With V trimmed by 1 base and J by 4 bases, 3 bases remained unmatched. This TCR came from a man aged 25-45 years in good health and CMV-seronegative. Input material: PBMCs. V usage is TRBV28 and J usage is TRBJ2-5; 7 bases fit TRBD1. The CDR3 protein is CASSLSQGRETQYF. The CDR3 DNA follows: TGTGCCAGCAGTTTATCACAGGGGAGAGAGACCCAGTACTTC. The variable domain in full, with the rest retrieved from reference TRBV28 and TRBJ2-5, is DVKVTQSSRYLVKRTGEKVFLECVQDMDHENMFWYRQDPGLGLRLIYFSYDVKMKEKGDIPEGYSVSREKKERFSLILESASTNQTSMYLCASSLSQGRETQYFGPGTRLLVL.